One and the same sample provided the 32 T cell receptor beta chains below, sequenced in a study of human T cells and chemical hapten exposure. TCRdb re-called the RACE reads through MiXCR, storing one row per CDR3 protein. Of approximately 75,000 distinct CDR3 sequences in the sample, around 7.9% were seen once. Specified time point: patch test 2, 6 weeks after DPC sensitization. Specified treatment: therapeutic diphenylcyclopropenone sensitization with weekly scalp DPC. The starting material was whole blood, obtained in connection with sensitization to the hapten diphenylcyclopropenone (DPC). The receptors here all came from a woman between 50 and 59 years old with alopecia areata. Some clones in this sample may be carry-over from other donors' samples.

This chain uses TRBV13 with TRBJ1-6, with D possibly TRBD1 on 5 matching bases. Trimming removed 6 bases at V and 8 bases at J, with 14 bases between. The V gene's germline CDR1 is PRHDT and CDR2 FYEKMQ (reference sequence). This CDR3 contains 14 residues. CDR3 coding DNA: TGTGCCAGCAGTTCGAGGGGTGGAGATTCACCCCTCCACTTT. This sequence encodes CASSSRGGDSPLHF.

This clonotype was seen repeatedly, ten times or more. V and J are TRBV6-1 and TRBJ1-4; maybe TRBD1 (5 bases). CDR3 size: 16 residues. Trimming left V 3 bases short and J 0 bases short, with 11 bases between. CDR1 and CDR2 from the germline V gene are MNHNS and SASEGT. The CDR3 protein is CASSDRGDATNEKLFF. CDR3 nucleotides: TGTGCCAGCAGTGATCGAGGGGATGCAACTAATGAAAAACTGTTTTTT.

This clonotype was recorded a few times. In DNA form, the CDR3 reads TGCAGCGTTGAAGATACGGGACAGCCACACAATGAGCAGTTCTTC. Protein: CSVEDTGQPHNEQFF. The chain employs TRBV29-1 and TRBJ2-1; 7 bases are shared with TRBD1. After removal of 0 bases from V and 5 bases from J, the junction contained 7 bases not matched to a gene. CDR3 length: 15 residues. Germline V lookup: CDR1 SQVTM, CDR2 ANQGSEA.

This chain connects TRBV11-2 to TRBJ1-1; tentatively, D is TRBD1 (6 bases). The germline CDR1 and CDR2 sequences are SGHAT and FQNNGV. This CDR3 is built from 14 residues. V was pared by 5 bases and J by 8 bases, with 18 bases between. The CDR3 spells CASSAVQGVREAFF. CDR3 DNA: TGTGCCAGCAGCGCCGTACAGGGAGTCCGAGAAGCTTTCTTT.

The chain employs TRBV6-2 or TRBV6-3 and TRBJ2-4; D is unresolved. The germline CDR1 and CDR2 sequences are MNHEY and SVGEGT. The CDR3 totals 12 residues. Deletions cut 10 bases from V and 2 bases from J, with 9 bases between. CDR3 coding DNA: TGTGCCACCACGTCATCCAAAAACATTCAGTACTTC. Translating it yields CATTSSKNIQYF.

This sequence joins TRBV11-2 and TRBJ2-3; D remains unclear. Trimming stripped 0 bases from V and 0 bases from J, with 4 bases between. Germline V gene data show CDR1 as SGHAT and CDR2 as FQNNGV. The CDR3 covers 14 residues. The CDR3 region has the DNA TGTGCCAGCAGCTTAGACTACAGCACAGATACGCAGTATTTT. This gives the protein CASSLDYSTDTQYF.

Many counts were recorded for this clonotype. CDR3 amino acids: CASSSGGNTIYF. The CDR3 coding sequence is TGTGCCAGCAGCTCTGGCGGAAACACCATATATTTT. The rearrangement joins TRBV5-6 to TRBJ1-3; the D is unclear. V was pared by 3 bases and J by 4 bases, with 5 bases between. In germline, CDR1 is SGHDT, CDR2 YYEEEE. The CDR3 length is 12 residues.

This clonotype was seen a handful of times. CDR3 region: CATFHGGSGANVLTF. The CDR3 bases are TGTGCCACCTTTCATGGGGGCTCTGGGGCCAACGTCCTGACTTTC. This rearrangement joins TRBV6-2 or TRBV6-3 to TRBJ2-6, with D perhaps matching TRBD1 or TRBD2 (5 bases each). CDR1 is MNHEY, CDR2 SVGEGT, per germline. Trimming stripped 10 bases from V and 0 bases from J, with 13 bases between. This CDR3 comprises 15 residues.

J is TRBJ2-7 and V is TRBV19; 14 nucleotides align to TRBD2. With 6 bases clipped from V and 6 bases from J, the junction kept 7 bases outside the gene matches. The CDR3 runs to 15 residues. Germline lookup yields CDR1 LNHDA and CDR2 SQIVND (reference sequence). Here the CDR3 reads CASRPSGTSGSEQYF. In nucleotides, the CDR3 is TGTGCCAGTAGACCCTCCGGGACTAGCGGGAGCGAGCAGTACTTC.

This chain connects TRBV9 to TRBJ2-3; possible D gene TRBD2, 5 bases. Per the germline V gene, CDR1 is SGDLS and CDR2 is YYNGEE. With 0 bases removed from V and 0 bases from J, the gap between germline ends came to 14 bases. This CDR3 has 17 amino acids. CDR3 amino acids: CASSVAFEGTSTDTQYF. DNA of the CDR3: TGTGCCAGCAGCGTAGCTTTCGAGGGCACAAGCACAGATACGCAGTATTTT.

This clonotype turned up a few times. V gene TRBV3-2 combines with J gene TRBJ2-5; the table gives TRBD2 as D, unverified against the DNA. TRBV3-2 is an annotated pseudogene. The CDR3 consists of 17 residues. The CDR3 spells CASSQDFLAGVQETQYF. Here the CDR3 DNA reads TGTGCCAGCAGCCAAGACTTTCTAGCGGGGGTCCAAGAGACCCAGTACTTC.

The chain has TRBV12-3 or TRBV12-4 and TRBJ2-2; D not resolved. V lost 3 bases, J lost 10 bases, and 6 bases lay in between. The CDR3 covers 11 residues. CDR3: CASSLRPELFF. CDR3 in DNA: TGTGCCAGCAGTTTGAGGCCGGAGCTGTTTTTT.

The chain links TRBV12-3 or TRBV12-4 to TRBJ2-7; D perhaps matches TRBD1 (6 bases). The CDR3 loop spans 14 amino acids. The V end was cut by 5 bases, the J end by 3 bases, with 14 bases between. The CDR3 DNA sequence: TGTGCCAGCAGTACCGGCCCGACAGGCTACGAGCAGTACTTC. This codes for CASSTGPTGYEQYF.

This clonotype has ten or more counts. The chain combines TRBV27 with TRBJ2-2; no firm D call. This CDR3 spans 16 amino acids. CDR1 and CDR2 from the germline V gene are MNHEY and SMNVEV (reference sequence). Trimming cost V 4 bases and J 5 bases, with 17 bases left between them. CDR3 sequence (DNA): TGTGCCAGCAGTTCCTCTGGAATGGGCCCAACCGGGGAGCTGTTTTTT. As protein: CASSSSGMGPTGELFF.

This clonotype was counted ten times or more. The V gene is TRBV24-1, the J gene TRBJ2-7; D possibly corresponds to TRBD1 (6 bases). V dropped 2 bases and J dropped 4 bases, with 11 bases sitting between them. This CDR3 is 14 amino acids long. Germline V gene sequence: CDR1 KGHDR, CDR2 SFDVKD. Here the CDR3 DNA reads TGTGCCACCAGTGATTCGGACAGAGTATACGAGCAGTACTTC. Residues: CATSDSDRVYEQYF.

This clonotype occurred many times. CDR3 DNA sequence: TGTGCCAGCCGCCACTCGGTGGGGGCCTCTTATGGCTACACCTTC. Translation: CASRHSVGASYGYTF. V gene TRBV6-2 or TRBV6-3 combines with J gene TRBJ1-2; D might be TRBD1 (6 bases). The ends were cut back, 8 bases at V and 5 bases at J, with 21 bases in the middle. Germline V CDR1 and CDR2: MNHEY, SVGEGT. The CDR3 spans 15 residues.

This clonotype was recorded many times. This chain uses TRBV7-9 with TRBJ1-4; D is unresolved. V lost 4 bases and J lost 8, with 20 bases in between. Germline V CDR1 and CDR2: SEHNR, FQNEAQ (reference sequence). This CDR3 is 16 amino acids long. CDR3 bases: TGTGCCAGCAGCTCCGGATCTGGCCGAAATATCGAAAAACTGTTTTTT. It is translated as CASSSGSGRNIEKLFF.

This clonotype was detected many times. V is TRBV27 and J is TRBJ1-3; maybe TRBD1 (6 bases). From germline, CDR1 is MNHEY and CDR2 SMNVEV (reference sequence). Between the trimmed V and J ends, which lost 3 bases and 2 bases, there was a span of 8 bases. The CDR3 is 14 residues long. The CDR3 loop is CASSLRGAGNTIYF. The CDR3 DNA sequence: TGTGCCAGCAGTTTGAGGGGGGCTGGAAACACCATATATTTT.

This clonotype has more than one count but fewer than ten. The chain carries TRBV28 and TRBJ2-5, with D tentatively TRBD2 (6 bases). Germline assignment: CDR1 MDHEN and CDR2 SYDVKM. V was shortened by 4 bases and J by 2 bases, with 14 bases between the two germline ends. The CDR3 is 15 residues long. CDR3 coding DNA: TGTGCCAGCAGTTCGGGGACTCGTACTCAAGAGACCCAGTACTTC. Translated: CASSSGTRTQETQYF.

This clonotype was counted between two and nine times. The CDR3: CSVEQQGNTGELFF. The CDR3 nucleotides are TGCAGCGTTGAACAACAGGGCAACACCGGGGAGCTGTTTTTT. This chain connects TRBV29-1 to TRBJ2-2; D is possibly TRBD1 (6 bases). This CDR3 has 14 amino acids. Germline V CDR1 and CDR2: SQVTM, ANQGSEA. V gave up 2 bases and J gave up 2 bases, with 9 bases separating them.

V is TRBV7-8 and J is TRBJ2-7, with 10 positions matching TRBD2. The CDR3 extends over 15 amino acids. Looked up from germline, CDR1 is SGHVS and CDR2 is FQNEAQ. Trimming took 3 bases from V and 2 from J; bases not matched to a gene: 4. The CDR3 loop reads CASSLGTSVAYEQYF. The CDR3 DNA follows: TGTGCCAGCAGCTTGGGGACTAGCGTAGCCTACGAGCAGTACTTC.

DNA for the CDR3: TGTGCCAGCAGTCCTAGGCAGAAAAACACCGGGGAGCTGTTTTTT. Translating it yields CASSPRQKNTGELFF. V is TRBV11-3 and J is TRBJ2-2, with no clear D. The CDR3 length is 15 residues. Germline CDR1 SGHNT, CDR2 YENEEA. V was shortened by 6 bases and J by 2 bases, with 13 bases between the two germline ends.

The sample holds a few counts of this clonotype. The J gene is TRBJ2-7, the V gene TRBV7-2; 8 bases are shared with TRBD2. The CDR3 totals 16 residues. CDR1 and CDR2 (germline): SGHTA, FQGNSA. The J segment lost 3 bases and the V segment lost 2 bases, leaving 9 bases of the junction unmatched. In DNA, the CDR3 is TGTGCCAGCAGCTTACCCCCGGGACTAGGAAACTACGAGCAGTACTTC. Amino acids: CASSLPPGLGNYEQYF.

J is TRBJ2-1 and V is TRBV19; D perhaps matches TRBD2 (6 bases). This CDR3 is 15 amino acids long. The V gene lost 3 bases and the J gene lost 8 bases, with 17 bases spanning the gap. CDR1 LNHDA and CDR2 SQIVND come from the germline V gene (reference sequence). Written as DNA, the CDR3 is TGTGCCAGTAGTATGGCCGGGACGGGGGAGGATGAGCAGTTCTTC. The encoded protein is CASSMAGTGEDEQFF.

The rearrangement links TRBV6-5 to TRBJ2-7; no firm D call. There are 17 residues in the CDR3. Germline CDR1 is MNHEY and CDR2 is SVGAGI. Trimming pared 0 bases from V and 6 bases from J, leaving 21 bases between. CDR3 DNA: TGTGCCAGCAGTTACTCGAAATCAACCATTACTCCCCTCGAGCAGTACTTC. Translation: CASSYSKSTITPLEQYF.

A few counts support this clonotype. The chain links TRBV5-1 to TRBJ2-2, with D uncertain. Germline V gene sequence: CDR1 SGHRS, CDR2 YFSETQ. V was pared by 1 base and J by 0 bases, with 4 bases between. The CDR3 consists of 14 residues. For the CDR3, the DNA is TGCGCCAGCAGCTTGAATACGAACACCGGGGAGCTGTTTTTT. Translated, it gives CASSLNTNTGELFF.

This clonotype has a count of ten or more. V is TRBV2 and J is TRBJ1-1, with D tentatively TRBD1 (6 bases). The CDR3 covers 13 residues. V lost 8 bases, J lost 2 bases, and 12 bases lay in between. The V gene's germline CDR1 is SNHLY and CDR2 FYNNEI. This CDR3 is CASGQPLNTEAFF. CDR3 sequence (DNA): TGTGCCAGCGGACAGCCCCTAAACACTGAAGCTTTCTTT.

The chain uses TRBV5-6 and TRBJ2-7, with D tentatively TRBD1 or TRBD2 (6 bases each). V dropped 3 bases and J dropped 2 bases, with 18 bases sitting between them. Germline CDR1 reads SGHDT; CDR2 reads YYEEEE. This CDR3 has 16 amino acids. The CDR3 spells CASSSLPGDLAYEQYF. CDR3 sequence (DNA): TGTGCCAGCAGCTCCCTGCCAGGGGACTTAGCCTACGAGCAGTACTTC.

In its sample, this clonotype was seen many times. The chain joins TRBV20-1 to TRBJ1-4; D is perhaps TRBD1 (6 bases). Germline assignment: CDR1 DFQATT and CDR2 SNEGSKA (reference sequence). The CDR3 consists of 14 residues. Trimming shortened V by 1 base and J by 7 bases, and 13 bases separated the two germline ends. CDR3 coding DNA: TGCAGTGCTAGAGCGGACAGCCACCCTGAAAAACTGTTTTTT. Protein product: CSARADSHPEKLFF.

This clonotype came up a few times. CDR3 in amino acids: CASRLAKSTDTQYF. DNA of the CDR3: TGTGCCAGCAGACTAGCGAAATCCACAGATACGCAGTATTTT. The chain employs TRBV2 and TRBJ2-3; 7 positions match TRBD2. With V trimmed by 6 bases and J by 2 bases, 5 bases remained unmatched. CDR1 is SNHLY and CDR2 is FYNNEI in the germline V gene. The CDR3 runs to 14 residues.

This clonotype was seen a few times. The CDR3 DNA follows: TGTGCCAGCAGCTTAAACAGGGCGAGCTCCTACGAGCAGTACTTC. It yields the protein CASSLNRASSYEQYF. The rearrangement links TRBV11-2 to TRBJ2-7, with a tentative D call TRBD1 (6 bases). Trimming left V 2 bases short and J 0 bases short, with 11 bases between. This CDR3 comprises 15 residues. The germline V gene encodes CDR1 SGHAT and CDR2 FQNNGV. The complete variable domain, with remaining parts taken from reference TRBV11-2 and TRBJ2-7, reads EAGVAQSPRYKIIEKRQSVAFWCNPISGHATLYWYQQILGQGPKLLIQFQNNGVVDDSQLPKDRFSAERLKGVDSTLKIQPAKLEDSAVYLCASSLNRASSYEQYFGPGTRLTVT.

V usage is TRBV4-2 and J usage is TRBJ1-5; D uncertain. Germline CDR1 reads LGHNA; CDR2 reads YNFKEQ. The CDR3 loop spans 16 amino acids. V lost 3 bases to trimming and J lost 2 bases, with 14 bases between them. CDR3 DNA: TGTGCCAGCAGCCAGGCTCACGGTGACGGCAATCAGCCCCAGCATTTT. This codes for CASSQAHGDGNQPQHF.